These 18 T cell receptor beta chains came from one sample sequenced in a study of cytomegalovirus exposure and HLA in healthy donors. Sequencing was performed with immunoSEQ multiplex PCR; in TCRdb, only in-frame clones are kept and a portion is missing. The sample gives about 330,000 clones, roughly 85% of which show up once; over 0.8% is in the top ten. The sample was PBMCs. These receptors came from a woman under 30 in good health and CMV-seronegative.

V is TRBV6-5 and J is TRBJ2-7; the D gene is possibly TRBD2 (6 bases). V shed 1 base and J shed 5 bases, with 12 bases lying between them. Germline CDR1 MNHEY, CDR2 SVGAGI. The length of the CDR3 is 14 residues. The CDR3 is CASSYFGGKNEQYF. The CDR3 DNA follows: TGTGCCAGCAGTTACTTTGGGGGGAAAAACGAGCAGTACTTC.

V usage is TRBV10-3 and J usage is TRBJ1-5; 10 positions match TRBD1. The V segment lost 8 bases and the J segment 5 bases; nucleotides outside the gene matches: 6. Germline lookup yields CDR1 ENHRY and CDR2 SYGVKD. The CDR3 covers 14 residues. This chain's CDR3 is CAIGKTGGDQPQHF. Here the CDR3 DNA reads TGTGCCATCGGGAAGACAGGGGGCGATCAGCCCCAGCATTTT.

The V and J genes are TRBV6-5 and TRBJ1-3, with TRBD1 matching 7 bases. This CDR3 contains 15 residues. The V segment lost 6 bases and the J segment 6 bases; nucleotides outside the gene matches: 11. The germline CDR1 and CDR2 sequences are MNHEY and SVGAGI. The CDR3 DNA follows: TGTGCCAGCAGCTCCACAGGGGCGCCCGCAAACACCATATATTTT. This codes for CASSSTGAPANTIYF.

The genes are TRBV27 and TRBJ2-7; D not certain. V lost 8 bases, J lost 2 bases, and 7 bases lay in between. The CDR3 consists of 11 residues. Germline CDR1 is MNHEY and CDR2 is SMNVEV (reference sequence). The CDR3 sequence is CASLGPYEQYF. The CDR3 DNA is TGTGCCAGCCTAGGCCCCTACGAGCAGTACTTC.

In its sample, this clone was seen once. V is TRBV27 and J is TRBJ2-1, with 8 bases fitting TRBD2. The CDR3 length is 15 residues. CDR1 is MNHEY, CDR2 SMNVEV, per germline (reference sequence). The V gene end was trimmed by 3 bases and the J gene end by 5 bases; junction bases not matched to a gene: 6. The CDR3 DNA is TGTGCCAGCAGTTTTGTGAGCGGGAGTAACAATGAGCAGTTCTTC. Translation: CASSFVSGSNNEQFF.

The chain employs TRBV18 and TRBJ2-2; 10 nucleotides match TRBD2. Losses at the gene ends were 3 bases for V and 5 bases for J; bases not matched to a gene: 3. Germline V gene lookup returns CDR1 KGHSH and CDR2 LQKENI. The CDR3 length is 15 residues. The CDR3 DNA is TGTGCCAGCTCACCCCGGACTAGCGGTACCGGGGAGCTGTTTTTT. Its protein is CASSPRTSGTGELFF.

This rearrangement joins TRBV7-3 to TRBJ2-2, with D hard to call. The V end lost 3 bases, the J end lost 7 bases, and 6 bases lay between the germline ends. The CDR3 extends over 12 amino acids. Germline CDR1 reads SGHTA; CDR2 reads FQGTGA. CDR3 nucleotide sequence: TGTGCCAGCAGCTTTGAGAGCGGGGAGCTGTTTTTT. It specifies CASSFESGELFF. Full variable domain (rest looked up from reference TRBV7-3 and TRBJ2-2): GAGVSQTPSNKVTEKGKYVELRCDPISGHTALYWYRQSLGQGPEFLIYFQGTGAADDSGLPNDRFFAVRPEGSVSTLKIQRTERGDSAVYLCASSFESGELFFGEGSRLTVL.

This chain links TRBV25-1 with TRBJ1-1; D is unresolved. This CDR3 contains 13 residues. V lost 2 bases to trimming and J lost 5 bases, with 9 bases between them. Looked up from germline, CDR1 is MGHDK and CDR2 is SYGVNS. The CDR3 reads CASSELIGTEAFF. CDR3 DNA sequence: TGTGCCAGCAGTGAACTAATCGGGACTGAAGCTTTCTTT.

The chain combines TRBV7-9 with TRBJ2-5; 7 bases match TRBD2. This CDR3 has 15 amino acids. The J segment lost 2 bases and the V segment lost 2 bases, leaving 5 bases of the junction unmatched. Per the germline V gene, CDR1 is SEHNR and CDR2 is FQNEAQ (reference sequence). The CDR3 nucleotides are TGTGCCAGCAGCTTATCCCCGGGACTACAAGAGACCCAGTACTTC. This sequence encodes CASSLSPGLQETQYF.

This clone was seen once. The rearrangement uses TRBV19 and TRBJ1-1, with TRBD1 matching over 11 bases. Germline CDR1 LNHDA, CDR2 SQIVND (reference sequence). The V segment lost 3 bases and the J segment 5 bases; nucleotides outside the gene matches: 2. The CDR3 runs to 14 residues. The CDR3 is CASSMWDRGTEAFF. The CDR3 region has the DNA TGTGCCAGTAGTATGTGGGACAGGGGGACTGAAGCTTTCTTT.

The rearrangement links TRBV4-2 to TRBJ2-5, with D tentatively TRBD1 (8 bases). This CDR3 is 18 amino acids long. The V end lost 1 base, the J end lost 4 bases, and 22 bases lay between the germline ends. Germline V gene lookup returns CDR1 LGHNA and CDR2 YNFKEQ. The CDR3 DNA reads TGTGCCAGCAGCCAAGGCTCGACAGGGGCGCGCGGGGGAGAGACCCAGTACTTC. Translating gives CASSQGSTGARGGETQYF.

The chain has TRBV30 and TRBJ2-2, with TRBD2 identical over 7 bases. The CDR3 covers 16 residues. V was clipped by 2 bases and J by 7 bases; unmatched bases: 13. The V gene's germline CDR1 is GTSNPN and CDR2 SVGIG (reference sequence). In DNA form, the CDR3 reads TGTGCCTGGAGTTCCCCCTCGGGACTACCCTTCGGGGAGCTGTTTTTT. Translation gives CAWSSPSGLPFGELFF.

J is TRBJ2-7 and V is TRBV7-2; 12 nucleotides line up with TRBD1. The V gene end was trimmed by 8 bases and the J gene end by 4 bases; junction bases not matched to a gene: 3. The CDR3 consists of 13 residues. Germline-derived CDR1 and CDR2 are SGHTA and FQGNSA. In DNA, the CDR3 is TGTGCCAGCCGGGACAGGGGGCTTTACGAGCAGTACTTC. This sequence encodes CASRDRGLYEQYF.

The CDR3 DNA follows: TGTGCCAGCAGTTACCAACAGGCTGGCGAGCAGTACTTC. Translating it yields CASSYQQAGEQYF. The chain carries TRBV6-5 and TRBJ2-7; the D gene is possibly TRBD1 (5 bases). CDR3 length: 13 amino acids. V gave up 2 bases and J gave up 6 bases, with 11 bases separating them. CDR1 is MNHEY, CDR2 SVGAGI, per germline.

This sequence joins TRBV4-2 and TRBJ1-5; D may be TRBD1 (6 bases). Germline V gene lookup returns CDR1 LGHNA and CDR2 YNFKEQ. Deletions cut 0 bases from V and 6 bases from J, with 12 bases between. This CDR3 is 15 amino acids long. This chain's CDR3 is CASSQEFRGSQPQHF. Here the CDR3 DNA reads TGTGCCAGCAGCCAAGAGTTCAGGGGCAGTCAGCCCCAGCATTTT.

V usage is TRBV10-3 and J usage is TRBJ1-1, with a weak D call TRBD1 (5 bases). V was shortened by 2 bases and J by 6 bases, with 16 bases between the two germline ends. This CDR3 has 15 residues. CDR1 is ENHRY, CDR2 SYGVKD, per germline. CDR3 in amino acids: CAISEGGGIGPEAFF. As DNA, the CDR3 is TGTGCCATCAGTGAGGGGGGAGGGATCGGGCCTGAAGCTTTCTTT.

The gene calls are TRBV5-1 and TRBJ2-1, with 16 positions matching TRBD2. The CDR3 has 16 amino acids. The V gene's germline CDR1 is SGHRS and CDR2 YFSETQ. Trimming removed 4 bases from V and 9 bases from J; junction bases left unmatched: 7. The CDR3 coding sequence is TGCGCCAGCAGCGGGGGACTAGCGGGAGGGCCATCTGAGCAGTTCTTC. This gives the protein CASSGGLAGGPSEQFF.

V usage is TRBV28 and J usage is TRBJ2-7; 8 nucleotides line up with TRBD1. There are 14 residues in the CDR3. The germline V gene has CDR1 MDHEN and CDR2 SYDVKM. After removal of 3 bases from V and 3 bases from J, the junction contained 4 bases not matched to a gene. The DNA of the CDR3 is TGTGCCAGCAGTTTCCGGGACAGGTACTACGAGCAGTACTTC. Protein sequence: CASSFRDRYYEQYF.